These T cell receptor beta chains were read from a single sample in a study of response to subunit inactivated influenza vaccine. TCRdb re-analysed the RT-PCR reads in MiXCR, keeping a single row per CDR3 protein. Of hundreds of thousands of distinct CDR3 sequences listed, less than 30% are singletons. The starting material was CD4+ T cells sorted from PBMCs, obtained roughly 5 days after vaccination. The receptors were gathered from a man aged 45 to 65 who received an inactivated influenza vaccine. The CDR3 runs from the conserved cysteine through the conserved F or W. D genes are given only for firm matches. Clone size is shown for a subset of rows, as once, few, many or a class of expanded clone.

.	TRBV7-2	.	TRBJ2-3	TGTGCCAGCAGCTTAGTTGGGCGGGGCTTTAGCACAGATACGCAGTATTTT	CASSLVGRGFSTDTQYF
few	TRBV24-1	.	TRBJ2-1	TGTGCCACCAGTCCCGACAGTGGGATGACCTACAATGAGCAGTTCTTC	CATSPDSGMTYNEQFF
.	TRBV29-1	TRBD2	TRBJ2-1	TGCAGCATACGGACAGGGAGGAGCGGGAGGGCCGGGAATGAGCAGTTCTTC	CSIRTGRSGRAGNEQFF
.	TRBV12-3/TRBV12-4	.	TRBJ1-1	TGTGCCAGCAGTTTTGGGGTCAGCACTGAAGCTTTCTTT	CASSFGVSTEAFF
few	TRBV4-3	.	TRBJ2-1	TGCGCCAGCAGCCAAAGCCCCGTAGCGAGTGCACTCAAAAATGAGCAGTTCTTC	CASSQSPVASALKNEQFF
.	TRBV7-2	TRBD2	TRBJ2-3	TGTGCCAGCAGCTTAGCCTCTAGCGGGGGGTGGGCAGATACGCAGTATTTT	CASSLASSGGWADTQYF
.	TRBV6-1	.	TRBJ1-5	TGTGCCAGCAGGGGCAGGGGTGTCGGCAATCAGCCCCAGCATTTT	CASRGRGVGNQPQHF
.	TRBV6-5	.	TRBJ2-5	TGTGCCACCACACGGAGGGAAGGGACCCAGTACTTC	CATTRREGTQYF
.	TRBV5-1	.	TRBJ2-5	TGCGCCAGCAGCTTGGATAGGGCAGTTCGCGAGACCCAGTACTTC	CASSLDRAVRETQYF
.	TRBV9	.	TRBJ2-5	TGTGCCAGCAGCGTAGCGGACGGTCAAGAGACCCAGTACTTC	CASSVADGQETQYF
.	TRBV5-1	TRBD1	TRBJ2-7	TGCGCCAGCAGCGCGGGACAGGTGAGCTCCTACGAGCAGTACTTC	CASSAGQVSSYEQYF
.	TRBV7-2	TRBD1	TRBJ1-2	TGTGCCAGCAGCCAGGGACAGTCTTACTATGGCTACACCTTC	CASSQGQSYYGYTF
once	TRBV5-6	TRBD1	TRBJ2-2	TGTGCCAGCAGCTTGAGGCTATCAACCGGGACAGGGGGCAGGAACACCGGGGAGCTGTTTTTT	CASSLRLSTGTGGRNTGELFF
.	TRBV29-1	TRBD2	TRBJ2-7	TGCAGCGTTTTAGCGGGAGGCTCTACCTACGAGCAGTACTTC	CSVLAGGSTYEQYF
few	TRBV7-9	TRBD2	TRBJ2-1	TGTGCCAGCAGCCCGGGGGGGTCTAGCTCCTACAATGAGCAGTTCTTC	CASSPGGSSSYNEQFF
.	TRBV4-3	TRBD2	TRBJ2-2	TGCGCCAGCAGCCAGGAGGGAGCGGGGGGGCTCAACGGGGAGCTGTTTTTT	CASSQEGAGGLNGELFF
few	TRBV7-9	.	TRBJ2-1	TGTGCCAGCAGCTTAGTACACCGGGGTTACAATGAGCAGTTCTTC	CASSLVHRGYNEQFF
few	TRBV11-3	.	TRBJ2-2	TGTGCCAGCAGCTTAGATGCCCGGGTCACCGGGGAGCTGTTTTTT	CASSLDARVTGELFF
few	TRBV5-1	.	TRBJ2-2	TGCGCCAGCAGCGTTACGACGGCGAACACCGGGGAGCTGTTTTTT	CASSVTTANTGELFF
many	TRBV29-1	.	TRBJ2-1	TGCAGCGTTTACAGGGCGAATGAGCAGTTCTTC	CSVYRANEQFF
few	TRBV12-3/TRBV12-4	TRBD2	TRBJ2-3	TGTGCCAGCAGAATTGGACTAGCGGGACCCACAGATACGCAGTATTTT	CASRIGLAGPTDTQYF
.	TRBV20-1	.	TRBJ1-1	TGCAGTGCTCTCGGCAGGGTGAACACTGAAGCTTTCTTT	CSALGRVNTEAFF
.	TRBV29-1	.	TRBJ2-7	TGCAGCGTTGTAGTCACTGGAACCTACGAGCAGTACTTC	CSVVVTGTYEQYF
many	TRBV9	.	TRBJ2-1	TGTGCCAGCAGCGTAGGGCGGGGTCCCCGCTACAATGAGCAGTTCTTC	CASSVGRGPRYNEQFF
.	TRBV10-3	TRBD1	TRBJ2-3	TGTGCCACCCGGGACAGGGGACGATCAGATACGCAGTATTTT	CATRDRGRSDTQYF
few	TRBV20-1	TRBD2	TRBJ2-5	TGCAGTGCATACGGGACGGGGGGGCCTAAAGAGACCCAGTACTTC	CSAYGTGGPKETQYF
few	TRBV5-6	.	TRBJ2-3	TGTGCCAGCAGCTCCCGCCTAGGAGGTGATACGCAGTATTTT	CASSSRLGGDTQYF
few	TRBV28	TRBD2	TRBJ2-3	TGTGCCAGCGGGACTAGCGGGAGGGCAATGACAGATACGCAGTATTTT	CASGTSGRAMTDTQYF
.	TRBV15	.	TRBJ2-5	TGTGCCACCAGCTTCCAAGAGACCCAGTACTTC	CATSFQETQYF
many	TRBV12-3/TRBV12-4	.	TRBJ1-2	TGTGCCAGCAGTTTTTCGGGGTTTGGCTATGGCTACACCTTC	CASSFSGFGYGYTF
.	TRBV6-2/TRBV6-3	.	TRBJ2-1	TGTGCCAGCAGTTACCTTGGCGGTCTGAACAATGAGCAGTTCTTC	CASSYLGGLNNEQFF
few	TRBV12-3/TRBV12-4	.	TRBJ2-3	TGTGCCAGCAAAATACTCAGGGGTACAGATACGCAGTATTTT	CASKILRGTDTQYF
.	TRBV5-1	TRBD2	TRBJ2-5	TGCGCCAGCAGCCTAGCGGGGGGGCAACGGGGAGAGACCCAGTACTTC	CASSLAGGQRGETQYF
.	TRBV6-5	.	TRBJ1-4	TGTGCCAGCAGTTACGGACTCCGGAGGGATGAAAAACTGTTTTTT	CASSYGLRRDEKLFF
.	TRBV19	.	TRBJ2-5	TGTGCCAGTCGGGGGCCGAACCGAGAGACCCAGTACTTC	CASRGPNRETQYF
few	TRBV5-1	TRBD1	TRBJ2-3	TGCGCCAGCAGGAGGCAGGGGGCTTCAGATACGCAGTATTTT	CASRRQGASDTQYF
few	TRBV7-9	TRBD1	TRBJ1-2	TGTGCCAGCAGCTTCAACAGGGGGCGGGACTATGGCTACACCTTC	CASSFNRGRDYGYTF